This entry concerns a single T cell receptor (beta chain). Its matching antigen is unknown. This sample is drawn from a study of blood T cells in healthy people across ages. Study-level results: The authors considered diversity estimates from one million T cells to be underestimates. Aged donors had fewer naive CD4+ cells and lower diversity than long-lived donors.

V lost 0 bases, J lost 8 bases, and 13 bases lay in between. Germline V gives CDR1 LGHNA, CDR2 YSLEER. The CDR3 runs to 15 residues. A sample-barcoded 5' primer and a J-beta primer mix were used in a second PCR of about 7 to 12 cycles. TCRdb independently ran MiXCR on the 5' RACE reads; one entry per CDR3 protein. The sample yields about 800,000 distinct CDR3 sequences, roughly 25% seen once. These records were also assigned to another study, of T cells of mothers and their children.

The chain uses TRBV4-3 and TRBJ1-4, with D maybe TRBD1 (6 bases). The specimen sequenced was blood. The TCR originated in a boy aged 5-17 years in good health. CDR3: CASSQDAGDGEKLFF. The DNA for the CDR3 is TGCGCCAGCAGCCAAGATGCAGGGGATGGAGAAAAACTGTTTTTT.